The 19 T cell receptor beta chains given below trace back to one sample, sequenced in a study of T cell changes during pregnancy in multiple sclerosis. Libraries were prepared by immunoSEQ multiplex PCR; TCRdb keeps only in-frame clonotypes and omits some of them. In the table there are 95,000 to 150,000 clones, approximately 94% of which are singletons. Material: peripheral blood, obtained before pregnancy. Every receptor here comes from a female donor with multiple sclerosis, enrolled in a pregnancy study.

The chain links TRBV28 to TRBJ2-1; maybe TRBD2 (6 bases). Trimming took off 3 bases at V and 4 bases at J, with 13 bases between the two ends. The CDR3 consists of 15 residues. Per germline, CDR1 MDHEN and CDR2 SYDVKM. CDR3 region: CASSFGTSRYNEQFF. The DNA of the CDR3 is TGTGCCAGCAGTTTTGGCACTAGCAGATACAATGAGCAGTTCTTC.

The chain combines TRBV12-2 with TRBJ1-3; the table calls TRBD1, which could not be checked here. TRBV12-2 is described as a pseudogene. The CDR3 has 16 residues. CDR3 nucleotides: TGTGCAAGTCGCTTAAAAAGGGACAGCTCTGGAAACACCATATATTTT. Residues: CASRLKRDSSGNTIYF.

The chain is built from TRBV2 and TRBJ2-1, with TRBD1 identical over 10 bases. V lost 11 bases to trimming and J lost 2 bases; unmatched junction nucleotides: 12. The CDR3 totals 16 residues. Per the germline V gene, CDR1 is SNHLY and CDR2 is FYNNEI. CDR3 amino acids: CAVAKPGTGAYNEQFF. For the CDR3, the DNA is TGTGCCGTAGCAAAACCCGGGACAGGGGCCTACAATGAGCAGTTCTTC.

This clone came up once. V and J are TRBV6-5 and TRBJ1-2; 7 bases fit TRBD1. The V segment lost 5 bases and the J segment 10 bases; nucleotides outside the gene matches: 16. The CDR3 spans 15 residues. Germline-derived CDR1 and CDR2 are MNHEY and SVGAGI. This chain's CDR3 is CASSPPGQRIGDYTF. In DNA, the CDR3 is TGTGCCAGCAGTCCGCCGGGACAGCGGATAGGAGACTACACCTTC.

This rearrangement joins TRBV5-6 to TRBJ2-3; no firm D call. V was cut by 4 bases and J by 3 bases, with 6 bases left in between. CDR1 SGHDT and CDR2 YYEEEE come from the germline V gene. This CDR3 spans 12 amino acids. The CDR3 protein is CASSLQTDTQYF. The CDR3 DNA follows: TGTGCCAGCAGCCTGCAGACAGATACGCAGTATTTT.

This chain links TRBV11-3 with TRBJ2-5; 12 bases line up with TRBD2. The V gene end was trimmed by 1 base and the J gene end by 5 bases; junction bases not matched to a gene: 2. CDR1 and CDR2 from the germline V gene are SGHNT and YENEEA. CDR3 length: 15 residues. In nucleotides, the CDR3 is TGTGCCAGCAGCTTAGGAGGACTAGCGGGGGAGACCCAGTACTTC. Protein product: CASSLGGLAGETQYF.

The chain uses TRBV6-5 and TRBJ2-1; TRBD2 aligns across 14 bases. V lost 5 bases, J lost 9 bases, and 6 bases stayed unmatched. Germline V lookup: CDR1 MNHEY, CDR2 SVGAGI. The CDR3 runs 15 residues. The CDR3 spells CASSKPTSGRGEQFF. The CDR3 DNA is TGTGCCAGCAGTAAGCCGACTAGCGGGAGGGGTGAGCAGTTCTTC.

The chain links TRBV18 to TRBJ2-4; 8 nucleotides align to TRBD1. The germline CDR1 and CDR2 sequences are KGHSH and LQKENI. The CDR3 sequence is 14 residues long. The V gene end was trimmed by 3 bases and the J gene end by 8 bases; junction bases not matched to a gene: 6. CDR3 nucleotides: TGTGCCAGCTCACCGCCAGGGGGCTGGGACATTCAGTACTTC. Its protein is CASSPPGGWDIQYF.

The chain carries TRBV19 and TRBJ1-2; D may be TRBD1 (6 bases). The CDR3 loop spans 15 amino acids. Trimming removed 8 bases at V and 4 bases at J, with 20 bases between. Per the germline V gene, CDR1 is LNHDA and CDR2 is SQIVND (reference sequence). This chain's CDR3 is CASRGSRTALYGYTF. For the CDR3, the DNA is TGTGCCAGTCGGGGCTCAAGGACAGCCCTCTATGGCTACACCTTC.

The chain employs TRBV7-2 and TRBJ2-2, with 9 bases lining up with TRBD2. CDR3 length: 17 amino acids. V gave up 2 bases and J gave up 4 bases; unmatched junction bases: 8. The germline CDR1 and CDR2 sequences are SGHTA and FQGNSA. The CDR3 region is CASSLRSGGPITGELFF. CDR3 in DNA: TGTGCCAGCAGCTTAAGGAGCGGGGGGCCGATCACCGGGGAGCTGTTTTTT.

The V call is TRBV7-8, the J call TRBJ2-1, with 9 positions matching TRBD1. Germline V lookup: CDR1 SGHVS, CDR2 FQNEAQ. V dropped 5 bases and J dropped 5; count of bases not matched to a gene: 7. The CDR3 totals 15 residues. CDR3 region: CASSVGTGLDNEQFF. The CDR3 coding sequence is TGTGCCAGCAGCGTAGGGACAGGGCTCGACAATGAGCAGTTCTTC.

The chain couples TRBV15 to TRBJ2-4; 10 nucleotides align to TRBD2. Germline trimming cut 1 base from V and 0 bases from J; bases unmatched to any gene: 6. CDR1 and CDR2 from the germline V gene are LNHNV and YYDKDF (reference sequence). The CDR3 totals 18 residues. The CDR3, as DNA: TGTGCCACCAGCAGAGTGTCGGCTAGCGGGGGAGCCAAAAACATTCAGTACTTC. Its protein is CATSRVSASGGAKNIQYF.

The chain employs TRBV28 and TRBJ1-2, with a tentative D call TRBD1 (6 bases). V was cut by 3 bases and J by 1 base, with 12 bases left in between. The germline V gene encodes CDR1 MDHEN and CDR2 SYDVKM. This CDR3 is 15 amino acids long. The CDR3: CASSFRGGGNYGYTF. The CDR3 nucleotides are TGTGCCAGCAGTTTCCGGGGGGGCGGTAACTATGGCTACACCTTC.

The V and J genes are TRBV7-2 and TRBJ2-7; 10 bases fit TRBD2. The CDR3 extends over 15 amino acids. From germline, CDR1 is SGHTA and CDR2 FQGNSA. Trimming took 5 bases from V and 2 from J; bases not matched to a gene: 6. The CDR3 here is CASSSGTSAAYEQYF. The CDR3 coding sequence is TGTGCCAGCAGCAGCGGGACTAGCGCTGCCTACGAGCAGTACTTC.

The chain is built from TRBV7-3 and TRBJ2-1; TRBD2 matches 8 bases. The V gene end was trimmed by 5 bases and the J gene end by 7 bases; junction bases not matched to a gene: 7. CDR1 and CDR2 (germline): SGHTA, FQGTGA. The CDR3 loop spans 14 amino acids. This CDR3 is CASSDRGGQNEQFF. The CDR3 DNA follows: TGTGCCAGCAGCGACCGCGGGGGGCAGAATGAGCAGTTCTTC.

The chain joins TRBV11-3 to TRBJ2-5, with D possibly TRBD1 on 6 matching bases. With 4 bases removed from V and 2 bases from J, the gap between germline ends came to 20 bases. Germline-derived CDR1 and CDR2 are SGHNT and YENEEA. The CDR3 contains 17 residues. In DNA, the CDR3 is TGTGCCAGCAGCTCCCGATCCCCCGGGACAATGCAAGAGACCCAGTACTTC. Amino acids: CASSSRSPGTMQETQYF.

The V call is TRBV2, the J call TRBJ2-1; 14 bases line up with TRBD2. The CDR3 has 14 amino acids. V gave up 6 bases and J gave up 7 bases; unmatched junction bases: 2. Per germline, CDR1 SNHLY and CDR2 FYNNEI. The CDR3 coding sequence is TGTGCCAGCAGGGGACTAGCGGGAGCTAATGAGCAGTTCTTC. Protein sequence: CASRGLAGANEQFF.

The chain couples TRBV6-1 to TRBJ1-2, with D tentatively TRBD1 (6 bases). The CDR3 is made up of 14 amino acids. From germline, CDR1 is MNHNS and CDR2 SASEGT. Trimming removed 3 bases from V and 3 bases from J, with 11 bases in between. CDR3 protein: CASSEGQGYYGYTF. CDR3 coding DNA: TGTGCCAGCAGTGAGGGGCAGGGGTACTATGGCTACACCTTC.

The chain carries TRBV27 and TRBJ1-4, with TRBD1 matching over 9 bases. J lost 4 bases, V lost 8 bases, and 14 bases had no gene match. CDR3 length: 17 amino acids. CDR1 and CDR2 (germline): MNHEY, SMNVEV (reference sequence). The chain's CDR3 is CASLPFLRQGGNEKLFF. The CDR3 nucleotides are TGTGCCAGCCTACCATTCTTAAGACAGGGGGGTAATGAAAAACTGTTTTTT. Full variable domain (outside the CDR3, taken from reference TRBV27 and TRBJ1-4): EAQVTQNPRYLITVTGKKLTVTCSQNMNHEYMSWYRQDPGLGLRQIYYSMNVEVTDKGDVPEGYKVSRKEKRNFPLILESPSPNQTSLYFCASLPFLRQGGNEKLFFGSGTQLSVL.